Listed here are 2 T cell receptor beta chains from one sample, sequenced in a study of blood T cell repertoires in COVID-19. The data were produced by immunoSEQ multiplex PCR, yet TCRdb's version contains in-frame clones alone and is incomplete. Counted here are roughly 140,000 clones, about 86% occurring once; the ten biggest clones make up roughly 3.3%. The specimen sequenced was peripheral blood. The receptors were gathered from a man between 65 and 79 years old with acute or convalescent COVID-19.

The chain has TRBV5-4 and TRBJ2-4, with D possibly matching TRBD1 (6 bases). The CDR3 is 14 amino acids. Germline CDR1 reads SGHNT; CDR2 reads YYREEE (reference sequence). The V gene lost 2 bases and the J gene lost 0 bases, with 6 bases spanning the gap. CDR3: CASSLQGAKNIQYF. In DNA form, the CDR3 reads TGTGCCAGCAGCTTACAGGGAGCCAAAAACATTCAGTACTTC.

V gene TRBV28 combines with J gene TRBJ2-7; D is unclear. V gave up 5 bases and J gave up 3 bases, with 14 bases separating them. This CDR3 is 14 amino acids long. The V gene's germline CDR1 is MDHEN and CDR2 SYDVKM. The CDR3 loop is CASSHQVNLYEQYF. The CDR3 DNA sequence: TGTGCCAGCAGTCACCAGGTTAACCTCTACGAGCAGTACTTC.